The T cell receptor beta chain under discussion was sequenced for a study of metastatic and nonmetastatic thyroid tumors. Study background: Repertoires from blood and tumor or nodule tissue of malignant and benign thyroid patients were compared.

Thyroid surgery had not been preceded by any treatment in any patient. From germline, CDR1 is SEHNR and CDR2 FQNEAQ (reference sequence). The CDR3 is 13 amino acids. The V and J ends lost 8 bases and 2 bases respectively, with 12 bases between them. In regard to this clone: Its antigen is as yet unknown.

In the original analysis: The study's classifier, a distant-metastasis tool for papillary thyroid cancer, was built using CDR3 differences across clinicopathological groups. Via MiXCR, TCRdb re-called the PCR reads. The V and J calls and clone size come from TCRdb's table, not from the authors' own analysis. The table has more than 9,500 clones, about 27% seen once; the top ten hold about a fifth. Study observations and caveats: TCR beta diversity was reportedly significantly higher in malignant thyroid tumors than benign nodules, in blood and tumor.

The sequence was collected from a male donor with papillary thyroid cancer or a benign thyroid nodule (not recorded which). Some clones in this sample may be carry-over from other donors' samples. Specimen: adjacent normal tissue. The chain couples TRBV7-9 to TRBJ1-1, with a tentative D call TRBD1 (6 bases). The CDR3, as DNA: TGTGCCAGCTGTACAGGGCCTAACACTGAAGCTTTCTTT. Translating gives CASCTGPNTEAFF.